This T cell receptor beta chain was captured by sequencing in a study of long-term antiretroviral therapy in people with HIV. At the level of the study: A decade or so separates the oldest specimens from the later 2015 immediate-ART recommendation. Overall study results and limits: The study found that diversity rose after ART but stayed below transplant donor controls.

Germline CDR1 reads ENHRY; CDR2 reads SYGVKD. The CDR3 has 15 residues. V shed 2 bases, J shed 6 bases, and the junction held 8 bases outside the gene matches. An immunoSEQ assay, version v3.0, was performed at survey level. The protocol was immunoSEQ multiplex PCR, while the TCRdb copy is restricted to in-frame clones and leaves out a portion. The table records approximately 35,000 clones, about three quarters of them present only once. On this clone itself: Its antigen is not identified.

The chain recombines TRBV10-3 with TRBJ2-3, with TRBD2 matching 7 bases. This TCR came from a woman in her 50s with HIV. The sample in question was unsorted PBMCs, obtained 2 years after starting antiretroviral therapy. The CDR3 protein is CAISEPGLVTDTQYF. In DNA, the CDR3 is TGTGCCATCAGTGAGCCCGGACTAGTGACTGATACGCAGTATTTT.